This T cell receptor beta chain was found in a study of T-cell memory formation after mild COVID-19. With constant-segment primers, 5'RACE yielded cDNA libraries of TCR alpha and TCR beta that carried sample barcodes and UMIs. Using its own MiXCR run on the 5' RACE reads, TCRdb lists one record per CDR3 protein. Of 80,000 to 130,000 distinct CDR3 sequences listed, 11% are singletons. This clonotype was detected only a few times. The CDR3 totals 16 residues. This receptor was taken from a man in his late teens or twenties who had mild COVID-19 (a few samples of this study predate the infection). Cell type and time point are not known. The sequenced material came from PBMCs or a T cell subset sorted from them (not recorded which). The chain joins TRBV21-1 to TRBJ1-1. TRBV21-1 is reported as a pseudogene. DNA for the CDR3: TGTGCCAGCAGCAAAGGGAGTCGGAGTTTGGGCACTGAAGCTTTCTTT. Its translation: CASSKGSRSLGTEAFF.